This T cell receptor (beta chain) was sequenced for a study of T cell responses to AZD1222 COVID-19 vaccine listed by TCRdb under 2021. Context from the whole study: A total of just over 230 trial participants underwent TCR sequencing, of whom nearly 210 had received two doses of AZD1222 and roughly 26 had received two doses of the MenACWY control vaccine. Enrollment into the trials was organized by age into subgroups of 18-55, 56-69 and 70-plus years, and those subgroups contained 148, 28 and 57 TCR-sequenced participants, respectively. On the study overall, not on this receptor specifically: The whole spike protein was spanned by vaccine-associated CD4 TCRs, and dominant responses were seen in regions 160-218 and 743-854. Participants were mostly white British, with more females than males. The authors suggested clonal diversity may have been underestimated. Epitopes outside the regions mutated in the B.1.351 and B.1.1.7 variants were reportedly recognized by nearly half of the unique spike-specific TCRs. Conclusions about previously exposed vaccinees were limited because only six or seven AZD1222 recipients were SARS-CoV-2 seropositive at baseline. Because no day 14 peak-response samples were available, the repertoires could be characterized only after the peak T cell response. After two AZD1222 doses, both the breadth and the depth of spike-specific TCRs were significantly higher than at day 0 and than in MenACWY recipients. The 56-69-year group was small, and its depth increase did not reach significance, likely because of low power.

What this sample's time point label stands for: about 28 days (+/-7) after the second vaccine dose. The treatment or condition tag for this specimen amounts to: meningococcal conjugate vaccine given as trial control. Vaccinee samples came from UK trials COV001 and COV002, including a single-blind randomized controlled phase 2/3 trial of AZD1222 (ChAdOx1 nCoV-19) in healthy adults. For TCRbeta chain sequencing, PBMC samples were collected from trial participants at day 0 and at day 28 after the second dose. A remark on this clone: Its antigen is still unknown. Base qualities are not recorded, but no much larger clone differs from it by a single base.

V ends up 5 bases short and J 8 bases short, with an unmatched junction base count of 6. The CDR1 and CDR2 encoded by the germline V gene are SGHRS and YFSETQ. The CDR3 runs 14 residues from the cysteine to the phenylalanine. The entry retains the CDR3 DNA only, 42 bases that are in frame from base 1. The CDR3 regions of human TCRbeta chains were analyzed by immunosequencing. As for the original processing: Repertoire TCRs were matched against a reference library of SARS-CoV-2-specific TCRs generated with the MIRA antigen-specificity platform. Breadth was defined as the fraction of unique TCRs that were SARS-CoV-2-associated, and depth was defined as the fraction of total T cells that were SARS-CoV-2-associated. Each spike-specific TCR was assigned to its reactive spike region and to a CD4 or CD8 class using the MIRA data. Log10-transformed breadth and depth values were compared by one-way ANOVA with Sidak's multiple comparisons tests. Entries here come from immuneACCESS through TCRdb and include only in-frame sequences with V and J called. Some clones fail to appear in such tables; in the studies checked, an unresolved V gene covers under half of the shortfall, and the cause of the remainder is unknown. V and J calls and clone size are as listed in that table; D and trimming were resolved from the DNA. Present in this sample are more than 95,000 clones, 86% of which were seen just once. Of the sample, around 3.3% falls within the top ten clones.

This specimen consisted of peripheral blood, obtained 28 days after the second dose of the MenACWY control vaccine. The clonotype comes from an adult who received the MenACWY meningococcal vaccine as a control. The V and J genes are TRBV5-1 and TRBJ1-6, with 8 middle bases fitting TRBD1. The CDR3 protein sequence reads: CASRAAGGYSPLHF. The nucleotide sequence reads TGCGCCAGCAGAGCGGCAGGGGGCTATTCACCCCTCCACTTT.